This T cell receptor beta chain came from a study of tissue T cells after allogeneic stem cell transplantation. This table comes from immunoSEQ multiplex PCR, and its TCRdb copy is limited to in-frame clones, with some not included. The table includes about 7,400 clones, about two thirds detected once. This clone has only one observation. Its specificity is not known. Gene names and germline refer to mouse. The missing CDR3 end, 1 residue past where the read stops, is filled in from the germline J gene. CDR1 LGHNA and CDR2 YNLKQL come from the germline V gene (reference sequence). The CDR3 has 17 residues. The V gene end was trimmed by 0 bases and the J gene end by 0 bases; junction bases not matched to a gene: 3. Notes on the study in general: Tissue-detected TCR repertoire was only partly captured by blood and spleen T cells.

This chain joins TRBV5 and TRBJ2-4, with 10 bases lining up with TRBD2. Specimen: blood. The sequence derives from a female BALB/c mouse in good health. This line is of MHC haplotype H2-d. Partial CDR3 DNA: TGTGCCAGCAGCCAAGACTGGGGGGGCTCTAGTCAAAACACCTTGTAC. Its protein product is CASSQDWGGSSQNTLY. The full-length CDR3 reads as CASSQDWGGSSQNTLYF.